The 17 T cell receptor beta chains below all came from one sample that was sequenced in a study of cytomegalovirus exposure and HLA in healthy donors. Researchers ran the PCR with 60 Vbeta and 13 Jbeta primers. The assay was immunoSEQ multiplex PCR, and TCRdb's table has in-frame clones only and misses some. The sample consists of 90,000 to 120,000 clones, roughly 82% of them appearing once. Sequencing was carried out using PBMCs. The receptor set was obtained from a man under 40 in good health and CMV-seropositive.

The chain joins TRBV7-7 to TRBJ1-4; 7 nucleotides align to TRBD1. This CDR3 comprises 15 residues. Unmatched junction bases numbered 3, after V lost 5 bases and J lost 0 bases. Germline lookup yields CDR1 SSHAT and CDR2 FNYEAQ (reference sequence). CDR3 loop: CASSPTGATNEKLFF. Written as DNA, the CDR3 is TGTGCCAGCAGCCCTACAGGGGCAACTAATGAAAAACTGTTTTTT.

V usage is TRBV25-1 and J usage is TRBJ1-5; 7 bases fit TRBD1. The CDR3 extends over 13 amino acids. CDR1 MGHDK and CDR2 SYGVNS come from the germline V gene. V lost 6 bases to trimming and J lost 7 bases; unmatched junction nucleotides: 6. The CDR3: CASRQGQGQPQHF. The CDR3 DNA follows: TGTGCCAGCAGACAGGGGCAAGGGCAGCCCCAGCATTTT.

The chain carries TRBV29-1 and TRBJ2-5, with 13 bases that match TRBD2. The CDR3 covers 15 residues. J lost 5 bases, V lost 6 bases, and 9 bases had no gene match. Germline V CDR1 and CDR2: SQVTM, ANQGSEA. CDR3 in DNA: TGCAGCGTCCCGGGACTAGCGGGGACCACGGAGACCCAGTACTTC. Translation: CSVPGLAGTTETQYF.

This sequence joins TRBV5-1 and TRBJ2-1; a possible D gene is TRBD1 (6 bases). With 1 base removed from V and 7 bases from J, the gap between germline ends came to 15 bases. Looked up from germline, CDR1 is SGHRS and CDR2 is YFSETQ. The CDR3 loop spans 15 amino acids. CDR3 nucleotides: TGCGCCAGCAGCTTGACGACAGGTCTGAGTAATGAGCAGTTCTTC. Protein sequence: CASSLTTGLSNEQFF. The whole variable domain, remainder taken from reference TRBV5-1 and TRBJ2-1, is KAGVTQTPRYLIKTRGQQVTLSCSPISGHRSVSWYQQTPGQGLQFLFEYFSETQRNKGNFPGRFSGRQFSNSRSEMNVSTLELGDSALYLCASSLTTGLSNEQFFGPGTRLTVL.

The chain is built from TRBV6-6 and TRBJ2-3, with 9 bases lining up with TRBD1. Germline loops: CDR1 MNHNY, CDR2 SVGAGI (reference sequence). This CDR3 contains 16 residues. J lost 5 bases, V lost 3 bases, and 9 bases had no gene match. This CDR3 is CASSYHRGQSQDTQYF. CDR3 DNA: TGTGCCAGCAGTTATCACAGGGGGCAGTCACAAGATACGCAGTATTTT.

The CDR3 sequence is CASSSGLAGYNEQFF. CDR3 nucleotides: TGTGCCAGCAGCTCCGGACTAGCGGGTTACAATGAGCAGTTCTTC. This chain connects TRBV11-2 to TRBJ2-1; TRBD2 matches 11 bases. Germline V gene sequence: CDR1 SGHAT, CDR2 FQNNGV. CDR3 length: 15 amino acids. V dropped 4 bases and J dropped 4; count of bases not matched to a gene: 3. The full variable domain, with the rest looked up from reference TRBV11-2 and TRBJ2-1, is EAGVAQSPRYKIIEKRQSVAFWCNPISGHATLYWYQQILGQGPKLLIQFQNNGVVDDSQLPKDRFSAERLKGVDSTLKIQPAKLEDSAVYLCASSSGLAGYNEQFFGPGTRLTVL.

The chain couples TRBV6-1 to TRBJ2-3; 9 bases agree with TRBD1. Germline CDR1 reads MNHNS; CDR2 reads SASEGT. The CDR3 is 14 amino acids. V lost 5 bases and J lost 4; bases outside the gene matches: 4. CDR3 protein: CASSLDRGPDTQYF. The CDR3 DNA reads as TGTGCCAGCAGTTTGGACAGGGGCCCAGATACGCAGTATTTT.

The chain recombines TRBV6-5 with TRBJ1-1, with unresolved D. The length of the CDR3 is 11 residues. Between the trimmed V and J ends, which lost 7 bases and 4 bases, there was a span of 7 bases. Germline-derived CDR1 and CDR2 are MNHEY and SVGAGI. CDR3 region: CASTTRTEAFF. The CDR3 DNA sequence: TGTGCCAGCACCACTCGCACTGAAGCTTTCTTT.

The chain links TRBV5-4 to TRBJ1-1; 9 nucleotides agree with TRBD1. CDR3 length: 14 residues. V was pared by 5 bases and J by 5 bases, with 7 bases of the junction left unmatched. Germline V gene lookup returns CDR1 SGHNT and CDR2 YYREEE (reference sequence). The chain's CDR3 is CASRLGQGKTEAFF. The CDR3 coding sequence is TGTGCCAGCAGATTAGGACAGGGGAAAACTGAAGCTTTCTTT.

CDR3 in DNA: TGTGCCAGCAGTGAAGCTAGCGGGGGTCCTGATGAGCAGTTCTTC. Amino acid sequence: CASSEASGGPDEQFF. This chain joins TRBV6-4 and TRBJ2-1; TRBD2 matches 10 bases. After removal of 3 bases from V and 8 bases from J, the junction contained 7 bases not matched to a gene. CDR3 length equals 15 residues. Germline V CDR1 and CDR2: MRHNA, SNTAGT.

The chain is built from TRBV7-9 and TRBJ2-5; a weak D match, TRBD1 (5 bases). V lost 0 bases, J lost 5 bases, and 10 bases lay in between. The CDR3 totals 14 residues. Germline V gives CDR1 SEHNR, CDR2 FQNEAQ (reference sequence). The CDR3 DNA is TGTGCCAGCAGCTTAGCAGGGGCAGTGGAGACCCAGTACTTC. Its protein is CASSLAGAVETQYF.

The genes are TRBV7-2 and TRBJ1-2; TRBD1 might be the D (5 bases). Per germline, CDR1 SGHTA and CDR2 FQGNSA. This CDR3 spans 17 amino acids. The germline V and J ends were trimmed by 1 base and 4 bases, with 19 bases remaining between them. The CDR3 DNA reads TGTGCCAGCAGCTTAGGTGTCTCCGCAGGGAACTCCTATGGCTACACCTTC. This codes for CASSLGVSAGNSYGYTF.

The chain links TRBV5-1 to TRBJ1-4, with D unresolved. Trimming left V 5 bases short and J 2 bases short, with 10 bases between. Germline CDR1 reads SGHRS; CDR2 reads YFSETQ. The CDR3 is 14 amino acids. CDR3 loop: CASSSTTTNEKLFF. The CDR3 coding sequence is TGCGCCAGCAGTTCGACAACCACTAATGAAAAACTGTTTTTT.

The chain carries TRBV29-1 and TRBJ1-1; 10 bases are a match to TRBD1. CDR3 length: 12 residues. The germline V gene has CDR1 SQVTM and CDR2 ANQGSEA. The CDR3 DNA reads TGCAGGGTCGGGACAGGGGTCGCTGAAGCTTTCTTT. Encoded protein: CRVGTGVAEAFF.

This chain connects TRBV30 to TRBJ1-2, with D perhaps matching TRBD1 (5 bases). V lost 5 bases to trimming and J lost 4 bases, with 20 bases between them. Germline V gene sequence: CDR1 GTSNPN, CDR2 SVGIG (reference sequence). CDR3 length: 15 residues. CDR3 sequence (DNA): TGTGCCTGGTTGGCCGGTACAGGCGCCATCTATGGCTACACCTTC. Translating it yields CAWLAGTGAIYGYTF. Filled out from reference TRBV30 and TRBJ1-2, the complete variable domain reads SQTIHQWPATLVQPVGSPLSLECTVEGTSNPNLYWYRQAAGRGLQLLFYSVGIGQISSEVPQNLSASRPQDRQFILSSKKLLLSDSGFYLCAWLAGTGAIYGYTFGSGTRLTVV.

This chain joins TRBV6-1 and TRBJ1-2; TRBD1 might be the D (5 bases). Between the trimmed V and J ends, which lost 6 bases and 5 bases, there was a span of 13 bases. The CDR3 totals 13 residues. Germline V gene data show CDR1 as MNHNS and CDR2 as SASEGT. CDR3 sequence (DNA): TGTGCCAGCAGCCAGGGAAGTGGTTATGGCTACACCTTC. Translation gives CASSQGSGYGYTF.

Note on this clone: At one end, the junction sequence differs from germline, possibly due to a read error. The chain combines TRBV2 with TRBJ2-5, with 10 bases aligning to TRBD2. This CDR3 is 15 amino acids long. The germline V gene has CDR1 SNHLY and CDR2 FYNNEI. The CDR3 spells CASGASGGLQVTQYF. In nucleotides, the CDR3 is TGTGCCAGCGGCGCTAGCGGGGGCCTCCAAGTGACCCAGTACTTC.